Listed here are 15 T cell receptor beta chains from one sample, sequenced in a study of Ad26.COV2.S vaccination and SARS-CoV-2 variants. Regarding treatment: over 15 received Ad26.COV2.S at low or high dose, single or two shots; 5 received placebo; per-sample allocation not given. Day 63 after the first vaccine or placebo injection was the time point for sampling. The protocol was immunoSEQ multiplex PCR, while the TCRdb copy is restricted to in-frame clones and leaves out a portion. The profile covers some 340,000 clones, with approximately 86% appearing a single time and roughly 2% taken by the ten largest. This material consisted of peripheral blood, taken in a trial of Ad26.COV2.S vaccine versus placebo. These receptor sequences come from a person aged 18 to 65 who received the Ad26.COV2.S COVID-19 vaccine or a placebo.

The CDR3 DNA is TGCAGTGCCGACAGTGGGACCCTCCACTTT. This codes for CSADSGTLHF. The chain links TRBV20-1 to TRBJ1-6; D is perhaps TRBD1 (5 bases). The CDR3 has 10 residues. Trimming stripped 6 bases from V and 14 bases from J, with 11 bases between. Germline V gene data show CDR1 as DFQATT and CDR2 as SNEGSKA (reference sequence).

V and J are TRBV27 and TRBJ2-5; tentatively, D is TRBD1 (5 bases). The length of the CDR3 is 14 residues. Germline V gene data show CDR1 as MNHEY and CDR2 as SMNVEV (reference sequence). Trimming shortened V by 6 bases and J by 1 base, and 12 bases separated the two germline ends. The CDR3 is CASSPFDSQETQYF. The CDR3 DNA follows: TGTGCCAGCAGCCCATTCGACAGCCAAGAGACCCAGTACTTC.

J is TRBJ1-1 and V is TRBV7-9; D is unclear. CDR1 and CDR2 from the germline V gene are SEHNR and FQNEAQ (reference sequence). CDR3 length: 14 residues. The V gene lost 5 bases and the J gene lost 0 bases, with 10 bases spanning the gap. CDR3 sequence reads: CASSRPSLNTEAFF. CDR3 in DNA: TGTGCCAGCAGCCGCCCCAGTTTGAACACTGAAGCTTTCTTT. Filled out from reference TRBV7-9 and TRBJ1-1, the complete variable domain reads DTGVSQNPRHKITKRGQNVTFRCDPISEHNRLYWYRQTLGQGPEFLTYFQNEAQLEKSRLLSDRFSAERPKGSFSTLEIQRTEQGDSAMYLCASSRPSLNTEAFFGQGTRLTVV.

This clone was detected only a few times. This chain connects TRBV29-1 to TRBJ1-4; D uncertain. Germline V gene data show CDR1 as SQVTM and CDR2 as ANQGSEA. V lost 4 bases to trimming and J lost 0 bases, with 0 bases between them. CDR3 length: 11 residues. The CDR3 spells CSVATNEKLFF. The CDR3 nucleotides are TGCAGCGTTGCAACTAATGAAAAACTGTTTTTT.

CDR3 residues: CASSLTGQGLGDEQYF. In nucleotides, the CDR3 is TGTGCCAGTAGTTTAACGGGACAGGGGCTTGGCGACGAGCAGTACTTC. The genes are TRBV19 and TRBJ2-7; 10 positions match TRBD1. Germline CDR1 is LNHDA and CDR2 is SQIVND (reference sequence). The CDR3 is 16 residues long. V was pared by 5 bases and J by 5 bases, with 12 bases of the junction left unmatched.

J is TRBJ2-2 and V is TRBV5-1, with D perhaps TRBD1 (5 bases). CDR3 length: 15 amino acids. The germline V gene encodes CDR1 SGHRS and CDR2 YFSETQ. V was trimmed by 0 bases and J by 4 bases, leaving 10 bases between them. Here the CDR3 DNA reads TGCGCCAGCAGCTTGGTGGGCAGGGCCACCGGGGAGCTGTTTTTT. It encodes CASSLVGRATGELFF.

The chain carries TRBV14 and TRBJ1-4, with 9 bases identical to TRBD1. The CDR3 is made up of 16 amino acids. V dropped 0 bases and J dropped 8; count of bases not matched to a gene: 7. Germline CDR1 and CDR2: SGHDN and FVKESK. CDR3 loop: CASSQERGQGGEKLFF. The CDR3 coding sequence is TGTGCCAGCAGCCAAGAGAGGGGACAGGGAGGGGAAAAACTGTTTTTT. The whole variable domain, filled in from reference TRBV14 and TRBJ1-4, reads EAGVTQFPSHSVIEKGQTVTLRCDPISGHDNLYWYRRVMGKEIKFLLHFVKESKQDESGMPNNRFLAERTGGTYSTLKVQPAELEDSGVYFCASSQERGQGGEKLFFGSGTQLSVL.

In its sample, this clone was seen once. This chain joins TRBV5-1 and TRBJ2-5; D might be TRBD1 or TRBD2, each matching 5 bases. Trimming shortened V by 5 bases and J by 3 bases, and 8 bases separated the two germline ends. Germline loops: CDR1 SGHRS, CDR2 YFSETQ. The CDR3 is made up of 12 amino acids. For the CDR3, the DNA is TGCGCCAGCAGGGGGGAAGAAGAGACCCAGTACTTC. Translation: CASRGEEETQYF.

The chain links TRBV5-1 to TRBJ2-1; tentative D call: TRBD2 (6 bases). Trimming shortened V by 4 bases and J by 4 bases, and 18 bases separated the two germline ends. The germline V gene encodes CDR1 SGHRS and CDR2 YFSETQ. This CDR3 comprises 16 residues. The CDR3 reads CASSPNGLQGYNEQFF. The CDR3 nucleotides read TGCGCCAGCAGCCCCAACGGACTACAAGGGTACAATGAGCAGTTCTTC.

J is TRBJ2-3 and V is TRBV29-1; 11 bases align to TRBD1. This CDR3 region has 13 residues. Germline CDR1 and CDR2: SQVTM and ANQGSEA. V was pared by 7 bases and J by 3 bases, with 3 bases of the junction left unmatched. CDR3 bases: TGCAGCGGGGGACAGGGGGTAACAGATACGCAGTATTTT. This codes for CSGGQGVTDTQYF.

This chain links TRBV6-5 with TRBJ1-2; D perhaps matches TRBD1 (6 bases). Germline lookup yields CDR1 MNHEY and CDR2 SVGAGI. This CDR3 is built from 14 residues. V lost 5 bases, J lost 4 bases, and 14 bases lay in between. In nucleotides, the CDR3 is TGTGCCAGCAGTCGGGGGGGCCGAGGCTATGGCTACACCTTC. Encoded protein: CASSRGGRGYGYTF.

The chain recombines TRBV5-1 with TRBJ1-1; D uncertain. This CDR3 is built from 13 residues. Germline V gives CDR1 SGHRS, CDR2 YFSETQ. Deletions cut 0 bases from V and 11 bases from J, with 14 bases between. The CDR3 is CASSLEGSPVAFF. Here the CDR3 DNA reads TGCGCCAGCAGCTTGGAAGGGTCGCCGGTGGCTTTCTTT. Drawing the rest from reference TRBV5-1 and TRBJ1-1, the complete variable domain is KAGVTQTPRYLIKTRGQQVTLSCSPISGHRSVSWYQQTPGQGLQFLFEYFSETQRNKGNFPGRFSGRQFSNSRSEMNVSTLELGDSALYLCASSLEGSPVAFFGQGTRLTVV.

This sequence joins TRBV10-1 and TRBJ2-3, with unresolved D. The CDR3 runs to 14 residues. V gave up 6 bases and J gave up 2 bases, with 12 bases separating them. From germline, CDR1 is WNHNN and CDR2 SYGVQD (reference sequence). The CDR3 is CASRANLNTDTQYF. CDR3 bases: TGCGCCAGCAGGGCGAATTTGAACACAGATACGCAGTATTTT.

This clone occurred once. The rearrangement joins TRBV6-5 to TRBJ2-1; no clear D gene. Germline CDR1 reads MNHEY; CDR2 reads SVGAGI. Trimming took 7 bases from V and 12 from J, leaving 19 bases between them. The CDR3 loop spans 13 amino acids. Here the CDR3 reads CASTPPLTSVQFF. The CDR3 bases are TGTGCCAGCACCCCTCCACTGACAAGCGTGCAGTTCTTC.

V and J are TRBV9 and TRBJ2-7; D is unresolved. The CDR3 runs to 15 residues. The V end was cut by 0 bases, the J end by 1 base, with 11 bases between. Germline CDR1 SGDLS, CDR2 YYNGEE. The CDR3 region is CASSVEALRSYEQYF. The DNA of the CDR3 is TGTGCCAGCAGCGTAGAGGCGCTTAGATCCTACGAGCAGTACTTC. The full variable domain, with the rest looked up from reference TRBV9 and TRBJ2-7, is DSGVTQTPKHLITATGQRVTLRCSPRSGDLSVYWYQQSLDQGLQFLIQYYNGEERAKGNILERFSAQQFPDLHSELNLSSLELGDSALYFCASSVEALRSYEQYFGPGTRLTVT.